Listed below are T cell receptor beta chains from one sample, sequenced in a study of blood T cell repertoires in COVID-19. Assay used: immunoSEQ multiplex PCR; TCRdb lists only in-frame clones, some missing. The sample shows about 240,000 clones, approximately 90% of them seen only once. The specimen sequenced was peripheral blood. The receptors come from a man aged 55 to 70 who had recovered from COVID-19. Both conserved end residues are trimmed from each CDR3. The D gene is left open where the match is weak.

v_gene,d_gene,j_gene,CDR3aa
TRBV2,TRBD2,TRBJ2-3,ASKLGLAGGADTQY
TRBV6-5,TRBD1,TRBJ1-2,ASRGQGDLYGYT
TRBV6-5,.,TRBJ2-7,ASSSEGAGVVFGQY
TRBV5-1,.,TRBJ2-7,ASSLHMNTYEQY
TRBV2,TRBD2,TRBJ2-5,ASSAGLAGNGETQY
TRBV4-1,.,TRBJ1-2,ASSQGGPNLYGYT
TRBV30,.,TRBJ1-1,AWSVLRHARALNTEAF
TRBV9,.,TRBJ1-1,ASSVRGDVSNTEAF
TRBV2,.,TRBJ1-4,ASSGEIATNEKLF
TRBV5-1,TRBD1,TRBJ2-5,ASSKRGTGAPETQY
TRBV20-1,.,TRBJ2-5,SASPEETQY
TRBV10-2,.,TRBJ2-2,ASSDSQGGAYTGELF
TRBV28,.,TRBJ1-2,ASSFGGGYGYT
TRBV6-5,TRBD1,TRBJ2-1,ASSYQRDRADEQF
TRBV27,TRBD1,TRBJ1-1,ASRTGGMNTEAF
TRBV7-2,TRBD2,TRBJ2-2,ASSLQMRGSTGELF
TRBV5-6,TRBD1,TRBJ1-5,ASSWTGGNQPQH
TRBV5-6,.,TRBJ1-4,ASRIIQGGKLF
TRBV19,.,TRBJ2-4,ASSMSDRKNIQY
TRBV7-9,.,TRBJ1-5,ASSEADRHQPQH
TRBV10-3,TRBD2,TRBJ2-7,AIRKAGAYEQY
TRBV6-5,.,TRBJ1-1,ASSYSGREAF
TRBV20-1,.,TRBJ2-7,SASYLRGDEQY
TRBV19,TRBD1,TRBJ1-5,ASSIRTGNQPQH
TRBV14,TRBD1,TRBJ1-1,ASSQGALAEAF